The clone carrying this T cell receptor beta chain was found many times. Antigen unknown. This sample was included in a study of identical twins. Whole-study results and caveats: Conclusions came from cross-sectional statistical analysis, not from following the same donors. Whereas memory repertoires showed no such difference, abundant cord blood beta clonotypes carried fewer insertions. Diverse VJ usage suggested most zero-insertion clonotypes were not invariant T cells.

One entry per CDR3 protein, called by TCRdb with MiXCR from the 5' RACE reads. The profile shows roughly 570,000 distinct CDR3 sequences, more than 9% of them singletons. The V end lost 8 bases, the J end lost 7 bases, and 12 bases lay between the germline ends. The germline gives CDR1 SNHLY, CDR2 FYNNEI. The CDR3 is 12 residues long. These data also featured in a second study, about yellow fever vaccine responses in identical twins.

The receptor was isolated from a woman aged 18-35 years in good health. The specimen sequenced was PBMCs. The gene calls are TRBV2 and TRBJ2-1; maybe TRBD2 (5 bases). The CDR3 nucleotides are TGTGCCAGCGTGCGGACTGGTAATGAGCAGTTCTTC. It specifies CASVRTGNEQFF.